The 8 T cell receptor beta chains in this list originate from one sample, sequenced in a study of CD8 T cells in Susac syndrome. RNA totalling about 0.5 to 1 ug underwent reverse transcription with random hexamers. MiXCR was run by TCRdb on the immunoSEQ multiplex PCR reads, yielding one entry per CDR3 protein. Here the sample spans over 150,000 distinct CDR3 sequences, about 95% being singletons. The specimen was CD4+ T cells from PBMCs. The origin of the receptors is a human donor with Susac syndrome.

For the CDR3, the DNA is TGTACCACGATAGGGTTCGGACATGGGAATGAGCAGTTCTTC. Protein: CTTIGFGHGNEQFF. The rearrangement uses TRBV19 and TRBJ2-1; possibly TRBD1 for D (5 bases). The V gene's germline CDR1 is LNHDA and CDR2 SQIVND (reference sequence). This CDR3 region has 14 residues.

The V call is TRBV30, the J call TRBJ1-1, with TRBD1 matching over 7 bases. Looked up from germline, CDR1 is GTSNPN and CDR2 is SVGIG (reference sequence). This CDR3 has 12 amino acids. The CDR3 region is CARDRVNTEAFF. The CDR3 nucleotides are TGTGCTCGAGACAGGGTGAACACTGAAGCTTTCTTT.

CDR3 nucleotides: TGTGCCAGCAGCTTAGGTCGCTGGGGTAGCGGGAGGAAAGATGAGCAGTTCTTC. This translates into CASSLGRWGSGRKDEQFF. V and J are TRBV7-7 and TRBJ2-1, with 10 bases matching TRBD2. Unmatched junction bases numbered 14, after V lost 1 base and J lost 8 bases. The CDR3 covers 18 residues. CDR1 SSHAT and CDR2 FNYEAQ come from the germline V gene (reference sequence).

In this sample, this clonotype turned up once. V usage is TRBV2 and J usage is TRBJ2-7, with TRBD1 as a possible D gene (6 bases). V dropped 2 bases and J dropped 2 bases, with 10 bases sitting between them. From germline, CDR1 is SNHLY and CDR2 FYNNEI. The CDR3 runs to 14 residues. The CDR3 loop is CASSESRGPYEQYF. CDR3 nucleotide sequence: TGTGCCAGCAGTGAAAGCAGGGGCCCCTACGAGCAGTACTTC.

This chain connects TRBV28 to TRBJ1-3, with D possibly matching TRBD1 (5 bases). The length of the CDR3 is 13 residues. Germline V lookup: CDR1 MDHEN, CDR2 SYDVKM. Deletions cut 4 bases from V and 6 bases from J, with 10 bases between. The CDR3 loop is CASSSAGANTIYF. For the CDR3, the DNA is TGTGCCAGCAGTTCCGCTGGGGCAAACACCATATATTTT.

This rearrangement joins TRBV28 to TRBJ1-5; D is unresolved. V lost 5 bases and J lost 3, with 14 bases in between. Germline lookup yields CDR1 MDHEN and CDR2 SYDVKM. The CDR3 covers 15 residues. The chain's CDR3 is CASSPEYLPNQPQHF. As DNA, the CDR3 is TGTGCCAGCAGTCCAGAGTATCTTCCCAATCAGCCCCAGCATTTT.

A note on this clonotype: The missing conserved phenylalanine or tryptophan at the end of this CDR3 makes a read error likely. The DNA for the CDR3 is TGCAGCGCCGAACAGGGATACACTGAAGCTTTCGTT. It encodes CSAEQGYTEAFV. V and J are TRBV29-1 and TRBJ1-1; possible D gene TRBD1, 6 bases. CDR1 and CDR2 from the germline V gene are SQVTM and ANQGSEA. The CDR3 consists of 12 residues. V was trimmed by 7 bases and J by 3 bases, leaving 12 bases between them.

The chain couples TRBV5-1 to TRBJ1-2; D uncertain. The CDR3 has 12 amino acids. Germline values: CDR1 SGHRS, CDR2 YFSETQ. V was shortened by 6 bases and J by 2 bases, with 8 bases between the two germline ends. CDR3 sequence: CASKEGNYGYTF. Here the CDR3 DNA reads TGCGCCAGCAAGGAGGGAAACTATGGCTACACCTTC. Complete variable domain (other parts from reference TRBV5-1 and TRBJ1-2): KAGVTQTPRYLIKTRGQQVTLSCSPISGHRSVSWYQQTPGQGLQFLFEYFSETQRNKGNFPGRFSGRQFSNSRSEMNVSTLELGDSALYLCASKEGNYGYTFGSGTRLTVV.